Here is one TCR beta chain with its context. Its antigen is currently unknown. The naive CD8 subset, CD45RO-negative cells positively selected for CCR7, excluded terminally differentiated effector memory CD45RA+ cells. All participating donors were Caucasian adults from Nashville, Tennessee. Clones were read by immunoSEQ multiplex PCR, and TCRdb kept only the in-frame ones, dropping some. Of some 2.1 million clones in the sample, about 95% were seen once. This sample was included in a study of shared clonotypes between healthy human individuals. Across the study: Each donor's CD8 memory used one plate, CD8 naive two, each CD4 subset three. Notes on the study in general: Sampling covered blood only; tissue repertoires likely differ.

V gave up 6 bases and J gave up 4 bases; unmatched junction bases: 6. Per the germline V gene, CDR1 is LNHDA and CDR2 is SQIVND (reference sequence). This CDR3 is built from 14 residues. The gene calls are TRBV19 and TRBJ2-1, with 7 bases lining up with TRBD2. Sample: naive CD8+ T cells sorted from blood. This TCR was recovered from a man aged 18 to 29 in good health. The CDR3 region is CASRPSGDYNEQFF. The CDR3 nucleotides are TGTGCCAGTAGGCCTAGCGGAGATTACAATGAGCAGTTCTTC.